This T cell receptor (beta chain) was sequenced for a study of blood T cells in healthy people across ages. Study at large: Per two T cells, template switching captured roughly one barcoded beta molecule. Findings of the study overall: Older age went with lower TCR beta diversity per million T cells, in a roughly linear way.

Isolated PBMCs totaled at least 6.5 million in each sample. The second PCR ran roughly 6 to 11 cycles with a sample-barcoded 5' primer and J-beta primers. The template-switch adaptor, which had 12 random nucleotides, put a tag on each cDNA molecule. TCRdb ran MiXCR on the 5' RACE reads and lists one entry per CDR3 protein. The data contain about 1.4 million distinct CDR3 sequences, roughly 60% of them seen just once; the ten biggest clones take up about 6.3%. About this clonotype itself: The antigen remains undetermined.

Germline CDR1 DFQATT, CDR2 SNEGSKA (reference sequence). This CDR3 has 14 residues. The receptor was derived from a man between 18 and 29 years old in good health. The chain joins TRBV20-1 to TRBJ2-1; a possible D gene is TRBD1 (6 bases). The J call may not be correct, given that the DNA end is closer to TRBJ2-7. Sequencing was performed on blood. This CDR3 reads CSATQGRRPYEQYF. In DNA, the CDR3 is TGCAGTGCTACACAGGGCAGAAGGCCCTACGAGCAGTACTTC.